These 32 T cell receptor beta chains came from one sample sequenced in a study of regulatory T cells in long-lasting Graves disease. Described time point: newly diagnosed GD, antithyroid drugs for less than 3 months. Preparation of the TCR library used RNA extracted from PBMCs. For TCR beta, libraries came from iRepertoire HTBI primers and Arm-PCR of CDR3 regions. MiXCR was run by TCRdb on the multiplex PCR reads, yielding one entry per CDR3 protein. The table includes roughly 610,000 distinct CDR3 sequences, around 15% detected once. This same sample was also part of a study on T cells in Graves' hyperthyroidism and ophthalmopathy.

Material: peripheral blood mononuclear cells (PBMCs), obtained at new diagnosis, from a patient treated with antithyroid drugs. The receptors come from a man aged 18 to 29 with Graves disease.

This clonotype was seen at least ten times. The V and J genes are TRBV7-8 and TRBJ1-5; no reliable D call. The ends were cut back, 1 base at V and 9 bases at J, with 10 bases in the middle. The CDR3 is 13 amino acids. Germline CDR1 and CDR2: SGHVS and FQNEAQ. CDR3 nucleotide sequence: TGTGCCAGCAGCTTAGTGACTGTTTCGCCCCAGCATTTT. Translating it yields CASSLVTVSPQHF.

This clonotype was counted a few times. The chain joins TRBV9 to TRBJ2-1; TRBD2 agrees at 10 bases. The V and J ends lost 0 bases and 5 bases, in that order; junction bases with no gene match: 2. The CDR3 has 15 residues. In germline, CDR1 is SGDLS, CDR2 YYNGEE. In DNA, the CDR3 is TGTGCCAGCAGCGTAGCGCTAGCGGGGGACAATGAGCAGTTCTTC. Translated, it gives CASSVALAGDNEQFF.

In this sample, this clonotype turned up many times. This rearrangement joins TRBV28 to TRBJ2-5; 12 bases align to TRBD2. This CDR3 has 16 residues. The germline gives CDR1 MDHEN, CDR2 SYDVKM. V lost 5 bases, J lost 1 base, and 5 bases stayed unmatched. CDR3 coding DNA: TGTGCCAGCAGTCCCACTAGCGGGAGGCTCCAAGAGACCCAGTACTTC. Its translation is CASSPTSGRLQETQYF.

In this sample, this clonotype turned up many times. V gene TRBV9 combines with J gene TRBJ2-7; 11 positions match TRBD1. This CDR3 has 16 amino acids. Trimming cost V 3 bases and J 7 bases; bases outside gene matches: 12. Germline CDR1 SGDLS, CDR2 YYNGEE. The chain's CDR3 is CASSADPGQGAGEQYF. CDR3 coding DNA: TGTGCCAGCAGCGCTGATCCAGGACAGGGGGCTGGAGAGCAGTACTTC.

This clonotype was observed a handful of times. The CDR3 region is CASSITGGPGELFF. The CDR3 bases are TGTGCCAGTAGTATCACGGGAGGGCCCGGGGAGCTGTTTTTT. The chain links TRBV19 to TRBJ2-2, with 8 bases lining up with TRBD2. After removal of 3 bases from V and 6 bases from J, the junction contained 3 bases not matched to a gene. Germline V gene lookup returns CDR1 LNHDA and CDR2 SQIVND (reference sequence). There are 14 residues in the CDR3.

This clonotype was detected only a few times. This chain links TRBV6-1 with TRBJ2-3, with D unclear. CDR3 length equals 15 residues. Germline V lookup: CDR1 MNHNS, CDR2 SASEGT. Trimming took 6 bases from V and 0 from J, leaving 13 bases between them. This CDR3 is CASSPPRLSTDTQYF. CDR3 coding DNA: TGTGCCAGCAGCCCCCCCAGGCTTAGCACAGATACGCAGTATTTT.

There are a few counts of this clonotype. V is TRBV9 and J is TRBJ2-7, with 11 bases matching TRBD1. Trimming took 10 bases from V and 5 from J; bases not matched to a gene: 11. CDR3 length: 14 residues. CDR1 and CDR2 from the germline V gene are SGDLS and YYNGEE. The CDR3 reads CASSLDRGPNEQYF. CDR3 DNA sequence: TGTGCCTCTAGTTTGGACAGGGGGCCAAACGAGCAGTACTTC. Supplemented by reference TRBV9 and TRBJ2-7, the full variable domain reads DSGVTQTPKHLITATGQRVTLRCSPRSGDLSVYWYQQSLDQGLQFLIQYYNGEERAKGNILERFSAQQFPDLHSELNLSSLELGDSALYFCASSLDRGPNEQYFGPGTRLTVT.

This chain links TRBV4-1 with TRBJ2-3, with 7 bases that match TRBD2. Per germline, CDR1 MGHRA and CDR2 YSYEKL. The V segment lost 4 bases and the J segment 0 bases; nucleotides outside the gene matches: 7. The CDR3 totals 16 residues. In DNA, the CDR3 is TGCGCCAGCAGCCTTCTCACTAGCGCTAGCACAGATACGCAGTATTTT. Amino acids: CASSLLTSASTDTQYF.

The sample holds many counts of this clonotype. The V gene is TRBV19, the J gene TRBJ1-1, with D possibly matching TRBD1 (5 bases). The ends were cut back, 3 bases at V and 3 bases at J, with 8 bases in the middle. This CDR3 region has 13 residues. Germline V gene lookup returns CDR1 LNHDA and CDR2 SQIVND (reference sequence). This CDR3 is CASSMWGDTEAFF. CDR3 DNA: TGTGCCAGTAGTATGTGGGGCGACACTGAAGCTTTCTTT.

Comments on this clonotype: This may come from a read error, since a much larger clone is one base off. The chain links TRBV3-1 to TRBJ1-1; D gene ambiguous. The V gene's germline CDR1 is LGHDT and CDR2 YNNKEL (reference sequence). V gave up 1 base and J gave up 10 bases, with 13 bases separating them. This CDR3 contains 13 residues. For the CDR3, the DNA is TGTGCCAGCAGCCAAGGTCACGCGTCGGGAGCTTTCTTT. This gives the protein CASSQGHASGAFF.

In its sample, this clonotype was seen many times. The chain combines TRBV6-5 with TRBJ2-7; unclear D gene. V was cut by 2 bases and J by 0 bases, with 11 bases left in between. The CDR3 runs 15 residues. The germline CDR1 and CDR2 sequences are MNHEY and SVGAGI. The CDR3 loop is CASSYGPENSYEQYF. The CDR3, as DNA: TGTGCCAGCAGTTACGGTCCAGAGAACTCCTACGAGCAGTACTTC.

This clonotype was seen ten or more times. The V gene is TRBV12-3 or TRBV12-4, the J gene TRBJ2-5, with 7 bases identical to TRBD1. CDR3 length equals 16 residues. J was trimmed by 7 bases and V by 7 bases; bases with no gene match: 18. CDR3 loop: CASNLGPRQGYGTQYF. In DNA, the CDR3 is TGTGCCAGCAACTTAGGACCGAGACAGGGATACGGGACCCAGTACTTC.

This clonotype was recorded at least ten times. This chain links TRBV2 with TRBJ1-5; unclear D gene. CDR1 is SNHLY and CDR2 is FYNNEI in the germline V gene. There are 15 residues in the CDR3. Trimming took off 5 bases at V and 2 bases at J, with 13 bases between the two ends. In DNA, the CDR3 is TGTGCCAGCAGTCCTGACGCCGGGGGCAATCAGCCCCAGCATTTT. Its protein product is CASSPDAGGNQPQHF. The full variable domain, its missing parts supplied by reference TRBV2 and TRBJ1-5, is EPEVTQTPSHQVTQMGQEVILRCVPISNHLYFYWYRQILGQKVEFLVSFYNNEISEKSEIFDDQFSVERPDGSNFTLKIRSTKLEDSAMYFCASSPDAGGNQPQHFGDGTRLSIL.

The chain carries TRBV5-5 and TRBJ2-6; 7 nucleotides agree with TRBD1. This CDR3 comprises 16 residues. The V segment lost 2 bases and the J segment 4 bases; nucleotides outside the gene matches: 6. The germline V gene encodes CDR1 SGHKS and CDR2 YYEKEE (reference sequence). The CDR3 sequence: CASSFGQVSGANVLTF. In nucleotides, the CDR3 is TGTGCCAGCAGCTTCGGACAGGTCTCCGGGGCCAACGTCCTGACTTTC. Full variable domain (outside the CDR3, taken from reference TRBV5-5 and TRBJ2-6): DAGVTQSPTHLIKTRGQQVTLRCSPISGHKSVSWYQQVLGQGPQFIFQYYEKEERGRGNFPDRFSARQFPNYSSELNVNALLLGDSALYLCASSFGQVSGANVLTFGAGSRLTVL.

This clonotype was picked up many times. This rearrangement joins TRBV6-1 to TRBJ2-7; a weak D match, TRBD2 (6 bases). Trimming removed 1 base at V and 2 bases at J, with 9 bases between. The germline gives CDR1 MNHNS, CDR2 SASEGT. This CDR3 spans 14 amino acids. The CDR3 DNA reads as TGTGCCAGCAGTGAAGATAGCGGTCCCTACGAGCAGTACTTC. Translation gives CASSEDSGPYEQYF.

This clonotype was detected many times. The rearrangement links TRBV14 to TRBJ2-7, with D unclear. CDR3 size: 12 residues. V gave up 1 base and J gave up 4 bases, with 5 bases separating them. Germline V lookup: CDR1 SGHDN, CDR2 FVKESK. CDR3 residues: CASSQVAYEQYF. The CDR3 DNA reads as TGTGCCAGCAGCCAAGTCGCATACGAGCAGTACTTC. Together with reference TRBV14 and TRBJ2-7, the CDR3 gives the full variable domain: EAGVTQFPSHSVIEKGQTVTLRCDPISGHDNLYWYRRVMGKEIKFLLHFVKESKQDESGMPNNRFLAERTGGTYSTLKVQPAELEDSGVYFCASSQVAYEQYFGPGTRLTVT.

V gene TRBV20-1 combines with J gene TRBJ1-6; D perhaps matches TRBD1 (5 bases). The CDR3 spans 12 residues. From germline, CDR1 is DFQATT and CDR2 SNEGSKA (reference sequence). With 6 bases removed from V and 8 bases from J, the gap between germline ends came to 11 bases. The CDR3 sequence is CSAMGGDSPLHF. Written as DNA, the CDR3 is TGCAGTGCCATGGGGGGGGATTCACCCCTCCACTTT.

This clonotype was recorded a few times. The J gene is TRBJ1-4, the V gene TRBV28, with D maybe TRBD1 (5 bases). The CDR3 spans 15 residues. The V gene's germline CDR1 is MDHEN and CDR2 SYDVKM. Trimming stripped 2 bases from V and 0 bases from J, with 7 bases between. CDR3: CASSLAGPTNEKLFF. In DNA, the CDR3 is TGTGCCAGCAGTTTAGCAGGGCCAACTAATGAAAAACTGTTTTTT.

The chain has TRBV19 and TRBJ2-1; D not certain. Trimming left V 5 bases short and J 8 bases short, with 7 bases between. Germline V lookup: CDR1 LNHDA, CDR2 SQIVND (reference sequence). The CDR3 length is 11 residues. The CDR3 loop is CASSPDHEQFF. The CDR3 DNA reads TGTGCCAGTAGTCCCGACCATGAGCAGTTCTTC.

As regards this clonotype: A single base separates this from a much larger clone, so it may be a read error. V gene TRBV12-5 combines with J gene TRBJ2-1, with D maybe TRBD2 (6 bases). The CDR3 covers 15 residues. Germline V gene data show CDR1 as LGHNT and CDR2 as FRNRAP. The CDR3 bases are TGTGCTAGTGGTTTATGGCGGGGAGCTAGCAATGAGCAGTCCTTC. Protein: CASGLWRGASNEQSF.

The CDR3 region is CSARADTTNEKLFF. The CDR3 DNA sequence: TGCAGTGCTAGAGCGGACACAACTAATGAAAAACTGTTTTTT. The J gene is TRBJ1-4, the V gene TRBV20-1, with D possibly being TRBD1 (5 bases). CDR3 length: 14 amino acids. V was clipped by 1 base and J by 0 bases, with 6 bases between them. Germline-derived CDR1 and CDR2 are DFQATT and SNEGSKA (reference sequence).

This clonotype was seen many times. This chain links TRBV3-1 with TRBJ1-4; D uncertain. CDR1 is LGHDT and CDR2 is YNNKEL in the germline V gene (reference sequence). There are 14 residues in the CDR3. Deletions cut 1 base from V and 2 bases from J, with 5 bases between. CDR3 nucleotide sequence: TGTGCCAGCAGCCAAGGCGCCACTAATGAAAAACTGTTTTTT. Its translation is CASSQGATNEKLFF. Full variable domain (outside the CDR3, taken from reference TRBV3-1 and TRBJ1-4): DTAVSQTPKYLVTQMGNDKSIKCEQNLGHDTMYWYKQDSKKFLKIMFSYNNKELIINETVPNRFSPKSPDKAHLNLHINSLELGDSAVYFCASSQGATNEKLFFGSGTQLSVL.

In its sample, this clonotype was seen many times. V and J are TRBV28 and TRBJ2-5, with TRBD2 as a possible D gene (6 bases). Germline V gives CDR1 MDHEN, CDR2 SYDVKM. This CDR3 contains 14 residues. V lost 5 bases, J lost 1 base, and 11 bases lay in between. The CDR3 nucleotides are TGTGCCAGCAGTCCGGGACTTGGCCAAGAGACCCAGTACTTC. Translation gives CASSPGLGQETQYF.

The sample holds many counts of this clonotype. This chain connects TRBV13 to TRBJ1-5, with a possible D match to TRBD1 (6 bases). Per germline, CDR1 PRHDT and CDR2 FYEKMQ (reference sequence). CDR3 size: 13 residues. Trimming stripped 5 bases from V and 8 bases from J, with 13 bases between. CDR3 sequence reads: CASSQRGAEPQHF. Here the CDR3 DNA reads TGTGCCAGCAGCCAGAGGGGGGCTGAGCCCCAGCATTTT.

This clonotype was seen ten or more times. This chain joins TRBV11-2 and TRBJ1-2, with 7 bases fitting TRBD1. CDR1 SGHAT and CDR2 FQNNGV come from the germline V gene. The CDR3 covers 15 residues. V lost 4 bases to trimming and J lost 8 bases; unmatched junction nucleotides: 13. The CDR3 spells CASSSLVRGLRGYTF. CDR3 DNA: TGTGCCAGCAGCTCCCTAGTGAGGGGGCTAAGGGGCTACACCTTC.

This clonotype was detected ten times or more. This sequence joins TRBV11-3 and TRBJ2-1; D not resolved. The CDR3 extends over 12 amino acids. V was pared by 5 bases and J by 5 bases, with 7 bases between. Germline lookup yields CDR1 SGHNT and CDR2 YENEEA. The CDR3: CASSRRNNEQFF. As DNA, the CDR3 is TGTGCCAGCAGCCGGCGAAACAATGAGCAGTTCTTC.

The chain has TRBV11-2 and TRBJ2-5; tentatively, D is TRBD2 (5 bases). The CDR3 totals 15 residues. The V end lost 5 bases, the J end lost 5 bases, and 18 bases lay between the germline ends. Germline CDR1 is SGHAT and CDR2 is FQNNGV. CDR3 bases: TGTGCCAGCAGCCGACTCGACACCTGGGAGGAGACCCAGTACTTC. Protein product: CASSRLDTWEETQYF.

V gene TRBV7-3 combines with J gene TRBJ1-1; D is perhaps TRBD1 (6 bases). The CDR3 contains 14 residues. V was trimmed by 3 bases and J by 3 bases, leaving 11 bases between them. The V gene's germline CDR1 is SGHTA and CDR2 FQGTGA. CDR3 coding DNA: TGTGCCAGCAGCTTCGGCCCAGGGGACACTGAAGCTTTCTTT. Residues: CASSFGPGDTEAFF. Looking up the rest from reference TRBV7-3 and TRBJ1-1 gives the full variable domain: GAGVSQTPSNKVTEKGKYVELRCDPISGHTALYWYRQSLGQGPEFLIYFQGTGAADDSGLPNDRFFAVRPEGSVSTLKIQRTERGDSAVYLCASSFGPGDTEAFFGQGTRLTVV.

This clonotype has at least ten counts. The chain couples TRBV24-1 to TRBJ2-1, with D perhaps TRBD1 or TRBD2 (5 bases each). CDR3 size: 15 residues. CDR1 and CDR2 from the germline V gene are KGHDR and SFDVKD. V was clipped by 6 bases and J by 3 bases, with 14 bases between them. In DNA form, the CDR3 reads TGTGCCACCAGTTCTGGGGGAGTTGTCTACAATGAGCAGTTCTTC. Translated: CATSSGGVVYNEQFF.

This clonotype was counted at least ten times. The chain employs TRBV30 and TRBJ2-5; 8 bases align to TRBD2. The germline CDR1 and CDR2 sequences are GTSNPN and SVGIG (reference sequence). Unmatched junction bases numbered 7, after V lost 0 bases and J lost 4 bases. The CDR3 is 15 residues long. This CDR3 is CAWSVGAGVGETQYF. CDR3 nucleotide sequence: TGTGCCTGGAGTGTAGGAGCGGGAGTCGGAGAGACCCAGTACTTC.

This clonotype was found a few times. This chain joins TRBV7-9 and TRBJ2-2; D unclear. The CDR3 consists of 16 residues. V shed 3 bases and J shed 2 bases, with 13 bases lying between them. Looked up from germline, CDR1 is SEHNR and CDR2 is FQNEAQ (reference sequence). The CDR3 bases are TGTGCCAGCAGCTTGGCCTATCTCGAAAACACCGGGGAGCTGTTTTTT. It specifies CASSLAYLENTGELFF. Filled out from reference TRBV7-9 and TRBJ2-2, the complete variable domain reads DTGVSQNPRHKITKRGQNVTFRCDPISEHNRLYWYRQTLGQGPEFLTYFQNEAQLEKSRLLSDRFSAERPKGSFSTLEIQRTEQGDSAMYLCASSLAYLENTGELFFGEGSRLTVL.

The chain carries TRBV10-1 and TRBJ2-3; D call uncertain. The CDR3 contains 18 residues. V lost 0 bases, J lost 2 bases, and 18 bases lay in between. CDR1 is WNHNN and CDR2 is SYGVQD in the germline V gene (reference sequence). CDR3 nucleotides: TGCGCCAGCAGTGAGTCGTTCTCTCTCACAGCCGACACAGATACGCAGTATTTT. This gives the protein CASSESFSLTADTDTQYF.